This T cell receptor (beta chain) was retrieved from a study of blood T cell repertoires in COVID-19. The wider study: Sources were T cells, B-cell-depleted T cells, or PBMCs; the material itself was cDNA or gDNA.

Original methodology: Amplification with reference gene primers provided the estimates of nucleated cell counts. Measured with immunoSEQ multiplex PCR; TCRdb has only the in-frame clones, and not every one. V and J calls and clone size follow that table, whereas D and trimming were derived from the DNA. The sample carries more than 250,000 clones, more than 75% recorded once. This TCR was sampled from a woman aged 25 to 39 who had recovered from COVID-19. Specimen: PBMCs or T cells enriched from blood (not recorded which).

The CDR3: CASSLTYRGGNSPLHF. The CDR3 coding sequence is TGTGCCAGCAGTTTGACCTACAGGGGAGGAAATTCACCCCTCCACTTT. The chain recombines TRBV6-5 with TRBJ1-6, with 7 positions matching TRBD1. CDR3 length: 16 amino acids. The trim removed 4 bases at V and 7 bases at J, leaving 10 bases unmatched. In germline, CDR1 is MNHEY, CDR2 SVGAGI.